This T cell receptor (beta chain) was identified in a study of T cell responses to AZD1222 COVID-19 vaccine. Study-wide points: Donors were chiefly white British, with a greater number of females, and clonal diversity was perhaps underestimated. Baseline antibody screening turned up just a handful of seropositive AZD1222 recipients.

Profiling relied on immunoSEQ multiplex PCR, and the TCRdb table lists in-frame clones only, not all of them. The profile shows 55,000 to 85,000 clones, roughly 84% of them singletons. Germline CDR1 reads MNHNS; CDR2 reads SASEGT. The CDR3 contains 13 residues. V dropped 3 bases and J dropped 9 bases, with 14 bases sitting between them. With regard to this clone: Antigen specificity is unknown.

This receptor was obtained from an adult in good health. The input for sequencing was peripheral blood, taken on day 0 of AZD1222 vaccination. The chain has TRBV6-1 and TRBJ1-1; D gene unclear. CDR3 nucleotides: TGTGCCAGCAGTGAGAAGGGAGACTGGAAAGCTTTCTTT. Translated: CASSEKGDWKAFF.